Presented here are 13 T cell receptor beta chains from one specimen sequenced in a study of OX40 agonist ivuxolimab in advanced cancers. Method: immunoSEQ multiplex PCR; TCRdb's copy keeps in-frame clones and lacks some. The table has about 41,000 clones, more than 75% seen once; the top ten hold around 33%. Sample: CD4+ or CD8+ T cells sorted from blood, taken in a trial of the OX40 agonist ivuxolimab. These receptors were taken from an adult with an advanced solid tumor such as melanoma, head and neck, liver or kidney cancer.

The chain joins TRBV5-4 to TRBJ2-1, with D possibly being TRBD1 or TRBD2 (5 bases each). The CDR3 has 14 amino acids. Germline V gene lookup returns CDR1 SGHNT and CDR2 YYREEE (reference sequence). V was cut by 4 bases and J by 6 bases, with 14 bases left in between. For the CDR3, the DNA is TGTGCCAGCAGCCAAAAACTAGGGGTCAATGAGCAGTTCTTC. Translating it yields CASSQKLGVNEQFF.

V gene TRBV12-5 combines with J gene TRBJ1-5; tentatively, D is TRBD1 (5 bases). The ends were cut back, 6 bases at V and 9 bases at J, with 15 bases in the middle. Germline assignment: CDR1 LGHNT and CDR2 FRNRAP. The CDR3 spans 13 residues. CDR3 loop: CASGQGSGLPQHF. As DNA, the CDR3 is TGTGCTAGTGGGCAGGGTTCCGGATTGCCCCAGCATTTT. Full variable domain (remainder filled in from reference TRBV12-5 and TRBJ1-5): DARVTQTPRHKVTEMGQEVTMRCQPILGHNTVFWYRQTMMQGLELLAYFRNRAPLDDSGMPKDRFSAEMPDATLATLKIQPSEPRDSAVYFCASGQGSGLPQHFGDGTRLSIL.

The chain links TRBV2 to TRBJ2-7; D remains ambiguous. Trimming pared 6 bases from V and 4 bases from J, leaving 10 bases between. The length of the CDR3 is 12 residues. Germline V gene sequence: CDR1 SNHLY, CDR2 FYNNEI. The CDR3, as DNA: TGTGCCAGCAGGCGTCAGGCGTACGAGCAGTACTTC. Protein sequence: CASRRQAYEQYF.

A remark on this clone: The sample contains more than one DNA sequence encoding this CDR3. The chain carries TRBV29-1 and TRBJ2-5, with 10 bases identical to TRBD1. This CDR3 is built from 14 residues. The germline gives CDR1 SQVTM, CDR2 ANQGSEA. With V trimmed by 3 bases and J by 3 bases, 4 bases remained unmatched. CDR3 amino acids: CSVDRGQGKETQYF. DNA of the CDR3: TGCAGCGTTGATCGGGGACAGGGGAAAGAGACCCAGTACTTC.

This clone has a handful of counts. This rearrangement joins TRBV5-1 to TRBJ2-7; 10 nucleotides line up with TRBD1. Trimming at V came to 4 bases and at J to 5 bases, leaving 6 bases not matched to a gene. The germline V gene has CDR1 SGHRS and CDR2 YFSETQ. This CDR3 is built from 14 residues. CDR3 sequence: CASSPRDRGDEQYF. The CDR3 DNA follows: TGCGCCAGCAGCCCCCGGGACAGGGGCGACGAGCAGTACTTC.

The CDR3 loop reads CASSLLGSGYEQYF. Here the CDR3 DNA reads TGTGCCAGCAGTTTGCTAGGGTCCGGGTACGAGCAGTACTTC. The chain joins TRBV27 to TRBJ2-7; no reliable D call. Germline V gene lookup returns CDR1 MNHEY and CDR2 SMNVEV (reference sequence). Trimming removed 3 bases from V and 4 bases from J, with 13 bases in between. The CDR3 runs 14 residues.

The V call is TRBV2, the J call TRBJ2-1, with 9 bases that match TRBD1. Germline lookup yields CDR1 SNHLY and CDR2 FYNNEI. The CDR3 has 14 residues. The V gene end was trimmed by 6 bases and the J gene end by 4 bases; junction bases not matched to a gene: 4. CDR3 bases: TGTGCCAGCAGGGACAGGGGATTGTACAATGAGCAGTTCTTC. Translation gives CASRDRGLYNEQFF.

The chain joins TRBV12-1 to TRBJ1-6. TRBV12-1 corresponds to a pseudogene. CDR3 length: 18 amino acids. In DNA, the CDR3 is TGTGCCAGCAGCTTAGTAGGGGGACGGGGGGCCCGGGATTCACCCCTCCACTTT. Its protein is CASSLVGGRGARDSPLHF.

The rearrangement joins TRBV5-1 to TRBJ2-7, with 8 bases identical to TRBD2. The ends lost 1 base at V and 5 bases at J; junction bases unmatched: 2. This CDR3 region has 13 residues. In germline, CDR1 is SGHRS, CDR2 YFSETQ. In DNA, the CDR3 is TGCGCCAGCAGCTTGTACGGGAGGGACGAGCAGTACTTC. It yields the protein CASSLYGRDEQYF.

The J gene is TRBJ2-5, the V gene TRBV4-2; 16 bases line up with TRBD2. The CDR3 is made up of 19 amino acids. V shed 2 bases, J shed 5 bases, and the junction held 11 bases outside the gene matches. CDR1 is LGHNA, CDR2 YNFKEQ, per germline. CDR3 nucleotide sequence: TGTGCCAGCAGCCAATCCTCCGGGACTAGCGGGGGGGCGAGCGAGACCCAGTACTTC. It specifies CASSQSSGTSGGASETQYF.

The chain employs TRBV6-1 and TRBJ2-2; 10 bases match TRBD2. Germline V lookup: CDR1 MNHNS, CDR2 SASEGT. The CDR3 extends over 15 amino acids. Trimming took 6 bases from V and 0 from J; bases not matched to a gene: 1. DNA for the CDR3: TGTGCCAGCAGCCTAGCGGGGGCGAACACCGGGGAGCTGTTTTTT. Its translation: CASSLAGANTGELFF.

This clone was found a few times. The chain joins TRBV28 to TRBJ2-4; tentative D call: TRBD1 (5 bases). V lost 6 bases to trimming and J lost 8 bases, with 11 bases between them. CDR3 size: 12 residues. Per germline, CDR1 MDHEN and CDR2 SYDVKM. The CDR3, as DNA: TGTGCCAGCAGCTATCAGGGATACATTCAGTACTTC. Encoded protein: CASSYQGYIQYF.

The chain's CDR3 is CASSWDRQETQYF. The DNA of the CDR3 is TGCGCCAGCAGCTGGGACAGACAAGAGACCCAGTACTTC. The chain combines TRBV5-1 with TRBJ2-5; TRBD1 agrees at 7 bases. The V segment lost 3 bases and the J segment 2 bases; nucleotides outside the gene matches: 1. Germline CDR1 SGHRS, CDR2 YFSETQ. This CDR3 is built from 13 residues.